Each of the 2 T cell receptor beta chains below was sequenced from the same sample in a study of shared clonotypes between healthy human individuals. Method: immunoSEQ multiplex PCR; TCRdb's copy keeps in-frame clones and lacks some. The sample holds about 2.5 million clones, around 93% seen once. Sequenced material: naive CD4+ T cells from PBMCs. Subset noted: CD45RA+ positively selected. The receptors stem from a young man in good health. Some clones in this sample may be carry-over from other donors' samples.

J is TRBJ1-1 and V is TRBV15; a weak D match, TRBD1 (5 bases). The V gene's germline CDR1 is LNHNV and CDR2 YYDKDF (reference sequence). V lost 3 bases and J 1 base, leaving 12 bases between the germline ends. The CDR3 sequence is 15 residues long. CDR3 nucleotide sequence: TGTGCCACCAGCAGTGGGGGTGCGGAGAACACTGAAGCTTTCTTT. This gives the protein CATSSGGAENTEAFF.

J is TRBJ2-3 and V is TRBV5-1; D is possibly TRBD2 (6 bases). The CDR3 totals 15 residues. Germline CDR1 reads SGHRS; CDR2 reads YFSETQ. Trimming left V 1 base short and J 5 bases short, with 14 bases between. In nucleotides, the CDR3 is TGCGCCAGCAGCTTGCCGCGGGTCGGGGGAGATACGCAGTATTTT. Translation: CASSLPRVGGDTQYF.